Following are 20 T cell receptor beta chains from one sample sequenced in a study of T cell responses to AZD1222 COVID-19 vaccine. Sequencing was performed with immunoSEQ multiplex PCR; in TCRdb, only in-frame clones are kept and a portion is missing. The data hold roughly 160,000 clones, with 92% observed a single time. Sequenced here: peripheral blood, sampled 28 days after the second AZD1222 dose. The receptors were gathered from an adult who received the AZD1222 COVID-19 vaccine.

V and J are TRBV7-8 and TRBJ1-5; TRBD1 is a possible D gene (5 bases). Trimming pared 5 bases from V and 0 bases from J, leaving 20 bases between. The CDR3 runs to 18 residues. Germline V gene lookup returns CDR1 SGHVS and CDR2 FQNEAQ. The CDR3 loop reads CASSPRGTDDYSNQPQHF. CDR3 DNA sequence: TGTGCCAGCAGCCCACGAGGGACCGACGATTATAGCAATCAGCCCCAGCATTTT. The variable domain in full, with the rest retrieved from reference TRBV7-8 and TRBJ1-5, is GAGVSQSPRYKVAKRGQDVALRCDPISGHVSLFWYQQALGQGPEFLTYFQNEAQLDKSGLPSDRFFAERPEGSVSTLKIQRTQQEDSAVYLCASSPRGTDDYSNQPQHFGDGTRLSIL.

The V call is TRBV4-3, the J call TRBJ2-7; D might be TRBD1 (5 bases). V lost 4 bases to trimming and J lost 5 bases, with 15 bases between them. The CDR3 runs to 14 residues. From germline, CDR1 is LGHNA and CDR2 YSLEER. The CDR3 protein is CASSPGKGSHEQYF. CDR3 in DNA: TGCGCCAGCAGCCCAGGCAAGGGGTCCCACGAGCAGTACTTC.

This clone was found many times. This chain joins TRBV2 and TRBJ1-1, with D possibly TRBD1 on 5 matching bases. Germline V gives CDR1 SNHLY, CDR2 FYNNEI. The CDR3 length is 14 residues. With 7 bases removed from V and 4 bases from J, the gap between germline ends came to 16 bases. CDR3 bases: TGTGCCAGCATCACGGGGAGGGACGGCACTGAAGCTTTCTTT. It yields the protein CASITGRDGTEAFF.

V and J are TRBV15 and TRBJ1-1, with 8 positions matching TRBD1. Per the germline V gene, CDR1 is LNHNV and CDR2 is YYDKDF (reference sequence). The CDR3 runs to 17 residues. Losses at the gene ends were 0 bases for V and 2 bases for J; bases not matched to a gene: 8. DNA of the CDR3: TGTGCCACCAGCAGAGAGGGCTCCGGGACAGGTAACACTGAAGCTTTCTTT. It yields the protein CATSREGSGTGNTEAFF.

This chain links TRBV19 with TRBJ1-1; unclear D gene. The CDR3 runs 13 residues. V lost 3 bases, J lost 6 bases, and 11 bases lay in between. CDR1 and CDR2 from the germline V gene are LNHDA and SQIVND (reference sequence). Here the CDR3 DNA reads TGTGCCAGTAGTATGACCCTGACCCCTGAAGCTTTCTTT. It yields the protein CASSMTLTPEAFF.

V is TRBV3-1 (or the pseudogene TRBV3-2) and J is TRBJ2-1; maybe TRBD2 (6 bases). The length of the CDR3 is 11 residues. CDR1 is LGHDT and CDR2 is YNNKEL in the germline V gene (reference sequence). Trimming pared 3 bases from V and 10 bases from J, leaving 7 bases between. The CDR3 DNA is TGTGCCAGCAGCCACAGCGGGGAGCAGTTCTTC. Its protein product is CASSHSGEQFF.

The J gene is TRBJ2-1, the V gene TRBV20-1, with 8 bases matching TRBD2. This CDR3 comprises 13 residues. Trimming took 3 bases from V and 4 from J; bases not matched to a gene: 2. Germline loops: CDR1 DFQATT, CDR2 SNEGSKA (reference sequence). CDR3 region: CSASSSGYNEQFF. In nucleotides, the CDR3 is TGCAGTGCTAGTTCTAGCGGGTACAATGAGCAGTTCTTC.

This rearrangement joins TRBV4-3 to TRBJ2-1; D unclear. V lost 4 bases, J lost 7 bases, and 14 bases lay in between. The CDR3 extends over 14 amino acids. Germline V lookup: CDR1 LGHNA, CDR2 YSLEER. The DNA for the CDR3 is TGCGCCAGCAGCCGAAACCTTTTGAGGAATGAGCAGTTCTTC. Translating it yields CASSRNLLRNEQFF.

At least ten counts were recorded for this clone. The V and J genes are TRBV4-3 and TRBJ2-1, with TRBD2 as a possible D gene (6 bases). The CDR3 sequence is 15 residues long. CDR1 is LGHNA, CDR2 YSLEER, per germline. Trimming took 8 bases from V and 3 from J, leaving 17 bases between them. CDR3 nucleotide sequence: TGCGCCAGCTCCCCTACGGGGGAGATCTACAATGAGCAGTTCTTC. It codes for CASSPTGEIYNEQFF.

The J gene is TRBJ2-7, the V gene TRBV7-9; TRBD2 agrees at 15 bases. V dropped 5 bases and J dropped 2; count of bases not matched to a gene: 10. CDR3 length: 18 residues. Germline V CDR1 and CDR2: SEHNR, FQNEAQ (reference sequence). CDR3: CASSLGLAGGPVPYEQYF. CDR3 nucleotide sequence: TGTGCCAGCAGCCTAGGACTAGCGGGGGGGCCAGTTCCCTACGAGCAGTACTTC.

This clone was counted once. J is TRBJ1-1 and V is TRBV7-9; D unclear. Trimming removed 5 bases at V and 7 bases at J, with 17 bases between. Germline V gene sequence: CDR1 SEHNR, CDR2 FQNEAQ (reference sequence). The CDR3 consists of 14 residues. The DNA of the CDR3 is TGTGCCAGCAGCCCGCCCCGGTATGGGGATGAAGCTTTCTTT. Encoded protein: CASSPPRYGDEAFF. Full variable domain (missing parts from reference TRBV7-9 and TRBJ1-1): DTGVSQNPRHKITKRGQNVTFRCDPISEHNRLYWYRQTLGQGPEFLTYFQNEAQLEKSRLLSDRFSAERPKGSFSTLEIQRTEQGDSAMYLCASSPPRYGDEAFFGQGTRLTVV.

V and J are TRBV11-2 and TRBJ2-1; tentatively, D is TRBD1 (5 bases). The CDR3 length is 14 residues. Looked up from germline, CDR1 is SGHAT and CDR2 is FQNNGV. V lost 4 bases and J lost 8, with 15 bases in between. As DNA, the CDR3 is TGTGCCAGCAGCTCGAAACCAGGGCCCTATGAGCAGTTCTTC. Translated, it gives CASSSKPGPYEQFF. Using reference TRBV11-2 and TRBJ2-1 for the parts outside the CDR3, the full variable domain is EAGVAQSPRYKIIEKRQSVAFWCNPISGHATLYWYQQILGQGPKLLIQFQNNGVVDDSQLPKDRFSAERLKGVDSTLKIQPAKLEDSAVYLCASSSKPGPYEQFFGPGTRLTVL.

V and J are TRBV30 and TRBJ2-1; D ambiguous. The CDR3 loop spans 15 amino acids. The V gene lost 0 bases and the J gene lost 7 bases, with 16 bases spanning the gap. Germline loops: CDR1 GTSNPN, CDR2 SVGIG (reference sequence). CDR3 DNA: TGTGCCTGGAGTGTACCGGTTTTTCTCGGGAATGAGCAGTTCTTC. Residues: CAWSVPVFLGNEQFF.

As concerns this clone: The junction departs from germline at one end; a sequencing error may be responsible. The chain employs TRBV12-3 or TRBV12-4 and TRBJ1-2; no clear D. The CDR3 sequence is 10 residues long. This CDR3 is CASSPEGKDF. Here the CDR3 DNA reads TGTGCCAGCAGTCCAGAAGGGAAGGACTTC.

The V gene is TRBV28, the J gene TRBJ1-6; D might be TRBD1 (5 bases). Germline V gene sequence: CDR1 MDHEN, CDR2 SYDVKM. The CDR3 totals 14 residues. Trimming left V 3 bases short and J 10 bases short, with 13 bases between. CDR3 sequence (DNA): TGTGCCAGCAGTTTCGGAACAGAGGGGTCACCCCTCCACTTT. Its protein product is CASSFGTEGSPLHF. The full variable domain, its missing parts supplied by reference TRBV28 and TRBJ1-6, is DVKVTQSSRYLVKRTGEKVFLECVQDMDHENMFWYRQDPGLGLRLIYFSYDVKMKEKGDIPEGYSVSREKKERFSLILESASTNQTSMYLCASSFGTEGSPLHFGNGTRLTVT.

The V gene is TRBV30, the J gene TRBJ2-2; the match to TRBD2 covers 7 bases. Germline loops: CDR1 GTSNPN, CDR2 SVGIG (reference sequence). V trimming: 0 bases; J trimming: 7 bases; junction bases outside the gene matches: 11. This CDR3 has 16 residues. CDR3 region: CAWSVLARGGGGELFF. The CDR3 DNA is TGTGCCTGGAGTGTATTAGCCCGCGGCGGGGGCGGGGAGCTGTTTTTT.

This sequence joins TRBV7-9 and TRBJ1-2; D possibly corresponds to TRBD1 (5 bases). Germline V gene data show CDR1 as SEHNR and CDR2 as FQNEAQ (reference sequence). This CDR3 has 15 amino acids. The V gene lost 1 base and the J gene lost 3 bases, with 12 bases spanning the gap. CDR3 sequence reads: CASSLVEGMDYGYTF. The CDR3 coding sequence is TGTGCCAGCAGCTTAGTCGAGGGGATGGACTATGGCTACACCTTC.

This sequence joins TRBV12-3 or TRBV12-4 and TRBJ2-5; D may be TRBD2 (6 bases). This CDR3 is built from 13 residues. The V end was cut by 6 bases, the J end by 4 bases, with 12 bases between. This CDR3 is CASRQTRGETQYF. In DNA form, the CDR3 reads TGTGCCAGCAGACAGACTAGGGGAGAGACCCAGTACTTC.

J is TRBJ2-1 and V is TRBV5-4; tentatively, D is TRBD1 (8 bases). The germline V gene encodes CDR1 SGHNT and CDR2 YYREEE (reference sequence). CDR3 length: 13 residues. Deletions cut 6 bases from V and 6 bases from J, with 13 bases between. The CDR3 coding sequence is TGTGCCAGCACCACAGGGGGGGTCAATGAGCAGTTCTTC. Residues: CASTTGGVNEQFF. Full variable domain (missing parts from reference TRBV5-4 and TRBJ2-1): ETGVTQSPTHLIKTRGQQVTLRCSSQSGHNTVSWYQQALGQGPQFIFQYYREEENGRGNFPPRFSGLQFPNYSSELNVNALELDDSALYLCASTTGGVNEQFFGPGTRLTVL.

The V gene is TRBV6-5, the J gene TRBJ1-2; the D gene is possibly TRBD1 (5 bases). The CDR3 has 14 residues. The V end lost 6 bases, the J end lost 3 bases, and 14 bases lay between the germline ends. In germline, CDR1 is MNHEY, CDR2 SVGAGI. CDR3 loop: CASSATGTDYGYTF. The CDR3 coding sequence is TGTGCCAGCAGCGCAACCGGGACGGACTATGGCTACACCTTC.